This T cell receptor beta chain originates from a study of beta chain features in type 1 diabetes. Study summary: In age, gender and cell yields, patients were similar to healthy donors.

Per germline, CDR1 SSHAT and CDR2 FNYEAQ (reference sequence). CDR3 length equals 13 residues. About this clone: Its cognate antigen is unknown. One end of the junction does not line up with germline, which may come from a read error.

Isolated RNA was reverse transcribed in full, so expressed TCRB transcripts were sequenced. Sequencing was performed with immunoSEQ multiplex PCR; in TCRdb, only in-frame clones are kept and a portion is missing. This table has 130,000 to 150,000 clones, 6% to 7.5% appearing once. Study-wide results and caveats: Within each of all four CD4+ subsets, Type 1 diabetes patients had TCRB CDR3s that were moderately but significantly shorter. Healthy donors had naive, central memory and Treg TCRB repertoires that appeared less similar than those seen among patients. Fewer insertions but more deletions were seen at VDJ junctions in type 1 diabetes patients.

The TCR comes from a young woman in good health. The J gene is TRBJ2-2, the V gene TRBV7-7, with D possibly being TRBD1 (6 bases). Source material: central memory CD4+ T cells from blood. CDR3 bases: TGTGCTAGCAGCTTAGCAGGGGCCGGGGAGCTGTTTTTT. Its translation: CASSLAGAGELFF.